These 11 T cell receptor beta chains share one sample of origin, sequenced in a study of beta chain features in type 1 diabetes. Study-wide results and limits: Shortening that was moderate but significant affected the TCRB CDR3s of Type 1 diabetes patients in all four CD4+ subsets.

Sequencing targeted expressed TCRB transcripts, as all isolated RNA had been reverse transcribed. The protocol was immunoSEQ multiplex PCR, while the TCRdb copy is restricted to in-frame clones and leaves out a portion. Counted here are about 340,000 clones, over 7% occurring once; the ten biggest clones make up around 1%. Their antigens are not known. Input material: central memory CD4+ T cells from blood. These receptors all come from a young man with type 1 diabetes.

The chain carries TRBV12-5 and TRBJ1-2, with D hard to call. V was trimmed by 5 bases and J by 9 bases, leaving 13 bases between them. Germline V gene lookup returns CDR1 LGHNT and CDR2 FRNRAP. This CDR3 contains 12 residues. The CDR3, as DNA: TGTGCTAGTGGTATAGACAATCGACGCTACACCTTC. Protein: CASGIDNRRYTF. Full variable domain (outside the CDR3, taken from reference TRBV12-5 and TRBJ1-2): DARVTQTPRHKVTEMGQEVTMRCQPILGHNTVFWYRQTMMQGLELLAYFRNRAPLDDSGMPKDRFSAEMPDATLATLKIQPSEPRDSAVYFCASGIDNRRYTFGSGTRLTVV.

This clone appeared many times. The gene calls are TRBV29-1 and TRBJ1-5; no firm D call. The CDR3 covers 13 residues. The germline V gene has CDR1 SQVTM and CDR2 ANQGSEA. The ends were cut back, 4 bases at V and 5 bases at J, with 12 bases in the middle. The CDR3 sequence: CSVAAGLDQPQHF. In DNA form, the CDR3 reads TGCAGCGTTGCTGCAGGTCTAGATCAGCCCCAGCATTTT.

This clone turned up a few times. Being one base from a much bigger clone, this may be a read error. The V gene is TRBV5-5, the J gene TRBJ2-1, with D unresolved. Trimming removed 6 bases from V and 4 bases from J, with 5 bases in between. The CDR3 is 11 amino acids. Germline V gives CDR1 SGHKS, CDR2 YYEKEE (reference sequence). The CDR3 DNA reads as TGTGCCAGCATCCTTTACAATGAGCAGTTCTTC. It codes for CASILYNEQFF.

This clone occurred many times. The sample has other DNA sequences that encode this CDR3 too. J is TRBJ2-3 and V is TRBV2, with D uncertain. The V end lost 5 bases, the J end lost 3 bases, and 9 bases lay between the germline ends. The CDR3 is made up of 13 amino acids. Germline lookup yields CDR1 SNHLY and CDR2 FYNNEI. This CDR3 reads CASSRLGTDTQYF. The DNA of the CDR3 is TGTGCCAGCAGTCGACTGGGAACAGATACGCAGTATTTT.

This clone was seen only a few times. The rearrangement joins TRBV27 to TRBJ1-6, with a tentative D call TRBD1 (5 bases). Germline CDR1 is MNHEY and CDR2 is SMNVEV (reference sequence). V was trimmed by 4 bases and J by 0 bases, leaving 7 bases between them. There are 15 residues in the CDR3. The CDR3 sequence is CASSSGPSYNSPLHF. The CDR3 region has the DNA TGTGCCAGCAGTTCGGGGCCCTCCTATAATTCACCCCTCCACTTT.

There are a few counts of this clone. The chain carries TRBV9 and TRBJ2-1, with D perhaps TRBD2 (5 bases). The germline V and J ends were trimmed by 0 bases and 7 bases, with 17 bases remaining between them. CDR1 is SGDLS, CDR2 YYNGEE, per germline. The CDR3 covers 16 residues. DNA of the CDR3: TGTGCCAGCAGCGTAGATGAGAGGGTATCGAGGAATGAGCAGTTCTTC. This translates into CASSVDERVSRNEQFF.

This clone was counted between two and nine times. The rearrangement uses TRBV5-1 and TRBJ2-1; perhaps TRBD2 as D (5 bases). The CDR3 sequence is 15 residues long. V lost 3 bases and J lost 0, with 10 bases in between. Germline V gives CDR1 SGHRS, CDR2 YFSETQ. Here the CDR3 DNA reads TGCGCCAGCAGCTCGGGGAGTAGCTCCTACAATGAGCAGTTCTTC. Amino acid sequence: CASSSGSSSYNEQFF. Full variable domain (remainder filled in from reference TRBV5-1 and TRBJ2-1): KAGVTQTPRYLIKTRGQQVTLSCSPISGHRSVSWYQQTPGQGLQFLFEYFSETQRNKGNFPGRFSGRQFSNSRSEMNVSTLELGDSALYLCASSSGSSSYNEQFFGPGTRLTVL.

The chain combines TRBV6-5 with TRBJ1-1; D might be TRBD1 (6 bases). Trimming shortened V by 2 bases and J by 8 bases, and 12 bases separated the two germline ends. The CDR3 extends over 13 amino acids. The germline CDR1 and CDR2 sequences are MNHEY and SVGAGI. In nucleotides, the CDR3 is TGTGCCAGCAGTTACGGGTCAGGGACAGAAGCTTTCTTT. It encodes CASSYGSGTEAFF.

The rearrangement joins TRBV5-5 to TRBJ2-5; 12 positions match TRBD1. The germline CDR1 and CDR2 sequences are SGHKS and YYEKEE (reference sequence). Germline trimming cut 4 bases from V and 5 bases from J; bases unmatched to any gene: 12. This CDR3 has 17 residues. CDR3 loop: CASSPSLGQGAMETQYF. CDR3 nucleotide sequence: TGTGCCAGCAGCCCCTCTTTGGGACAGGGGGCGATGGAGACCCAGTACTTC.

On this clone: With a much larger clone just one base away, this may be a read error. V gene TRBV7-2 combines with J gene TRBJ2-2, with D possibly being TRBD1 (6 bases). The CDR3 has 15 residues. Germline values: CDR1 SGHTA, CDR2 FQGNSA. The CDR3 nucleotides are TGTGCCAGCAGCATCGGGACACCGAACATCGGGGAGCTGTTTTTT. This encodes CASSIGTPNIGELFF.

The chain recombines TRBV19 with TRBJ2-3; the match to TRBD2 covers 7 bases. Per the germline V gene, CDR1 is LNHDA and CDR2 is SQIVND (reference sequence). The CDR3 runs to 15 residues. The V gene end was trimmed by 3 bases and the J gene end by 4 bases; junction bases not matched to a gene: 7. The CDR3 protein is CASSIAGEGADTQYF. CDR3 coding DNA: TGTGCCAGTAGTATCGCGGGAGAAGGCGCAGATACGCAGTATTTT. The full variable domain, its missing parts supplied by reference TRBV19 and TRBJ2-3, is DGGITQSPKYLFRKEGQNVTLSCEQNLNHDAMYWYRQDPGQGLRLIYYSQIVNDFQKGDIAEGYSVSREKKESFPLTVTSAQKNPTAFYLCASSIAGEGADTQYFGPGTRLTVL.